This T cell receptor (beta chain) was profiled in a study of blood T cell repertoires in COVID-19 (dated by TCRdb to about 2020). With respect to the entire study: Samples from collaborators originated in the United States, Italy and Spain and spanned both the acute and convalescent phases of COVID-19. The prospective study material was composed of cDNA or gDNA derived from T cells, B-cell-depleted T cells, or PBMCs. Deeply sampled blood TCRbeta repertoires from subjects exposed to, actively infected with, or recovered from COVID-19 were included in the dataset. A freely available public database, intended as a resource for researchers studying the immune response to SARS-CoV-2, is where the repertoires were released. Samples came from the ongoing ImmuneRACE study (first 160 participants) plus 1,254 subjects from 6 global collaborators. The sample metadata nearly always contained a de-identified subject ID, COVID-19 status, age in years and sex. HLA class I and class II types, where available, came from metadata supplied by the sample provider rather than from assay-based typing.

Collaborating institutions collected whole blood in K2EDTA tubes following their own protocols. For TCRbeta analysis, collaborators shipped samples as frozen whole blood, isolated PBMCs, or DNA extracted from either of those sample types. Overall results and qualifications from the work: How much clinical and demographic metadata was included differed by source and by participant, and the metadata was provided uncurated.

TCRbeta CDR3 regions were amplified from genomic DNA using the immunoSEQ Assay, a bias-controlled multiplex PCR. Under the source paper's analysis protocol: Nucleated cell counts per sample were estimated from amplification of reference gene primers within the assay. To quantify the absolute abundance of each unique TCRbeta CDR3 rearrangement, sequence reads were collapsed and filtered. For each sample, productive Simpson clonality was calculated as the square root of Simpson's diversity index over productive rearrangements. In TCRdb, the immuneACCESS table is reduced to in-frame sequences with V and J assigned. These tables do not hold every clone; where another copy was compared, an unresolved V gene accounts for under half, and the others remain unexplained. The V and J calls and clone size come from that table; D and trimming were worked out from the DNA. A total of about 69,000 clones appear in this sample, around 77% of them only once. The top ten constitute about 17% of the sample.

With respect to this clone: What this receptor recognizes is not known. No much larger clone is present one base from it, and per-base qualities are unavailable.

Sequencing was carried out using peripheral blood. This receptor was taken from a man aged 60 to 75 with acute or convalescent COVID-19.

The bases are TGTGCCATCAGTGAAGGGACTTCAGTTGTATCCTACAATGAGCAGTTCTTC. Translation gives CAISEGTSVVSYNEQFF. This receptor chain uses TRBV10-3 and TRBJ2-1; TRBD2 could be the D gene, as 6 bases match. V is clipped by 3 bases and J by 1 base, and the sequence between their germline boundaries is 16 bases long. The germline V gene sets CDR1 to ENHRY and CDR2 to SYGVKD. Measured from the cysteine to the phenylalanine, the CDR3 is 17 residues long. Only the CDR3 DNA is retained, 51 bases long and in frame from the first base.